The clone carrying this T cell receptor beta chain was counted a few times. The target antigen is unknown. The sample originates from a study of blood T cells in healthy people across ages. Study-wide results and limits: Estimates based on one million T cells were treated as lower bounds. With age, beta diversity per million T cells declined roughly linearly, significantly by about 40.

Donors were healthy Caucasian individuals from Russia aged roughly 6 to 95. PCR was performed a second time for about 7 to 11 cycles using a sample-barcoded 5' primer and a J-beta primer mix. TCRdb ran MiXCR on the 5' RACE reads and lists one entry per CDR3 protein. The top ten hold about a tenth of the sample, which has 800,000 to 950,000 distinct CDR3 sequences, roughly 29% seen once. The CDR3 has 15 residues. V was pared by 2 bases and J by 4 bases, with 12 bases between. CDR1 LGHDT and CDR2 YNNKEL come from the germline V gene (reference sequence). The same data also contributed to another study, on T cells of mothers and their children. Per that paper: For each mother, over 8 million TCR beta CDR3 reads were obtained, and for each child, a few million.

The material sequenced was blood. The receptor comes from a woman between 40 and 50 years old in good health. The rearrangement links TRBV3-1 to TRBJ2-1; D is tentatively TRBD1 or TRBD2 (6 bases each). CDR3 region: CASSQSGAGYNEQFF. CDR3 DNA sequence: TGTGCCAGCAGCCAATCGGGGGCCGGTTACAATGAGCAGTTCTTC.